This T cell receptor (beta chain) is from a study of a mutant IDH1 vaccine in newly diagnosed glioma. About this clone: Its specificity is not known.

Germline-derived CDR1 and CDR2 are MNHEY and SVGAGI. This CDR3 has 14 amino acids. Trimming stripped 3 bases from V and 4 bases from J, with 9 bases between. Specified time point: week 23, last vaccination. The investigators gave 300 ug of mutant IDH1 20-mer peptide in each vaccine dose, together with topical imiquimod. TCRdb's table, derived via immunoSEQ multiplex PCR, lists solely in-frame clones and lacks some. The sample records approximately 45,000 clones, 80% to 95% being singletons. The sequencing here drew on PBMCs, taken from a glioma patient whose treatment included an IDH1 peptide vaccine. The source of this sequence is a man in his fifties or sixties with glioma. The V gene is TRBV6-5, the J gene TRBJ2-2; no clear D gene. CDR3 in amino acids: CASSYDQVTGELFF. The CDR3 bases are TGTGCCAGCAGTTATGACCAGGTCACCGGGGAGCTGTTTTTT.